This T cell receptor (beta chain) is drawn from a study of neoadjuvant anti-PD-1 for oral cavity cancer. As for the study in general: Patients mostly received three to four biweekly nivolumab doses at 3 mg/kg before surgery.

Time point defined: after neoadjuvant nivolumab, at surgical resection. No culture or expansion preceded analysis of these blood cells. The CDR3 has 14 residues. Germline V gives CDR1 GTSNPN, CDR2 SVGIG (reference sequence). With 4 bases removed from V and 6 bases from J, the gap between germline ends came to 19 bases. Most PBMC samples had 480 ng input DNA in six replicates. The assay was immunoSEQ multiplex PCR, and TCRdb's table has in-frame clones only and misses some. The sample lists roughly 13,000 clones; about 74% were seen once. The input for sequencing was PBMCs, taken after nivolumab (anti-PD-1) treatment. The rearrangement links TRBV30 to TRBJ2-7, with D perhaps TRBD1 or TRBD2 (5 bases each). The receptor comes from a person aged 40-85 years with oral cavity squamous cell carcinoma. The CDR3: CAWTRSVGRGEQYF. The CDR3 DNA sequence: TGTGCCTGGACCAGATCCGTGGGACGGGGCGAGCAGTACTTC.